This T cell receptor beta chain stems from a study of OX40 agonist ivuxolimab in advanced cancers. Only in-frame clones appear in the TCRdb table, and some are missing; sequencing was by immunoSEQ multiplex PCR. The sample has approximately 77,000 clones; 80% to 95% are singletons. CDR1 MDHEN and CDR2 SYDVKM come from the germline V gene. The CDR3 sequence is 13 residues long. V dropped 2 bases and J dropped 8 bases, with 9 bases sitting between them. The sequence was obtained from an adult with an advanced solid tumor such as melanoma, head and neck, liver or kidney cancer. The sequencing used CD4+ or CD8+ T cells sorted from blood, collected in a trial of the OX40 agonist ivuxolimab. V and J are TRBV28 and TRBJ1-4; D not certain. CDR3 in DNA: TGTGCCAGCAGTTTAGTTGGTGGGGAAAAACTGTTTTTT. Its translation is CASSLVGGEKLFF.